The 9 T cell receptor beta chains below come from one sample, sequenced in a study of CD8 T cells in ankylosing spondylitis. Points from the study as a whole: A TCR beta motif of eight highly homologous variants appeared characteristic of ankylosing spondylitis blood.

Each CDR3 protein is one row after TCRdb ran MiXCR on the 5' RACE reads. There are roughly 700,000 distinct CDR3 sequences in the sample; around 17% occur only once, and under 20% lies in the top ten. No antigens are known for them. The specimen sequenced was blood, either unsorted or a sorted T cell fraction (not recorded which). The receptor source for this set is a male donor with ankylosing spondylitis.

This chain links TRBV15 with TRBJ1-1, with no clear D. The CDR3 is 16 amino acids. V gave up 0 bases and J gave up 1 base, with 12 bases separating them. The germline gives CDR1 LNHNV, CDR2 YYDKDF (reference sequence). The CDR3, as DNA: TGTGCCACCAGCAGAGATACTGGACGTCCGAACACTGAAGCTTTCTTT. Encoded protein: CATSRDTGRPNTEAFF. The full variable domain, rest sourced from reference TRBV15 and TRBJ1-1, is DAMVIQNPRYQVTQFGKPVTLSCSQTLNHNVMYWYQQKSSQAPKLLFHYYDKDFNNEADTPDNFQSRRPNTSFCFLDIRSPGLGDTAMYLCATSRDTGRPNTEAFFGQGTRLTVV.

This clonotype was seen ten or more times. The CDR3 protein is CASSPAGSTEAFF. The CDR3 region has the DNA TGTGCCAGCAGTCCGGCGGGGAGCACTGAAGCTTTCTTT. The chain combines TRBV6-6 with TRBJ1-1; D is ambiguous. Trimming left V 5 bases short and J 4 bases short, with 11 bases between. The germline V gene has CDR1 MNHNY and CDR2 SVGAGI (reference sequence). There are 13 residues in the CDR3.

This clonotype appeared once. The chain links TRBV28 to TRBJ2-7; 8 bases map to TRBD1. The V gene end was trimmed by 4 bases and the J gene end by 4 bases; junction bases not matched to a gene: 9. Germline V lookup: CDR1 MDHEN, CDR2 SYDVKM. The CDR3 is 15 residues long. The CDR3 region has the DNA TGTGCCAGCAGTTCATTGGACAGGGCGAGGTACGAGCAGTACTTC. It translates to CASSSLDRARYEQYF.

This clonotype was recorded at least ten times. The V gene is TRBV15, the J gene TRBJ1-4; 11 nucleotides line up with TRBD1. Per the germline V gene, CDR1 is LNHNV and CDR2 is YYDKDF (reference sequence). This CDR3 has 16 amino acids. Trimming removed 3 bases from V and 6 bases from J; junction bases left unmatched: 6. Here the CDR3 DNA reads TGTGCCACCAGCAGGGGAGGGACAGGGGGGCATGAAAAACTGTTTTTT. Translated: CATSRGGTGGHEKLFF.

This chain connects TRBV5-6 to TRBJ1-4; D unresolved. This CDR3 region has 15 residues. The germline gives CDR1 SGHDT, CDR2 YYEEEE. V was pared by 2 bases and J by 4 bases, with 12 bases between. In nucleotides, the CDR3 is TGTGCCAGCAGCTTCCGGGCGGCCTATAATGAAAAACTGTTTTTT. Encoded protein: CASSFRAAYNEKLFF.

Written as DNA, the CDR3 is TGCAGTGTCCCTACCGGGACCACCGGGGAGCTGTTTTTT. Translation: CSVPTGTTGELFF. This sequence joins TRBV20-1 and TRBJ2-2, with D tentatively TRBD1 or TRBD2 (5 bases each). The germline V and J ends were trimmed by 7 bases and 4 bases, with 13 bases remaining between them. CDR1 is DFQATT, CDR2 SNEGSKA, per germline (reference sequence). This CDR3 is 13 amino acids long.

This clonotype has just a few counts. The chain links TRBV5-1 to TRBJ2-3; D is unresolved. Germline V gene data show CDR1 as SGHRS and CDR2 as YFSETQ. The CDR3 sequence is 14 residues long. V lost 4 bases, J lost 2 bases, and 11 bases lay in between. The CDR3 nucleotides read TGCGCCAGCAGCAGGATAGCAACCACAGATACGCAGTATTTT. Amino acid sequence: CASSRIATTDTQYF.

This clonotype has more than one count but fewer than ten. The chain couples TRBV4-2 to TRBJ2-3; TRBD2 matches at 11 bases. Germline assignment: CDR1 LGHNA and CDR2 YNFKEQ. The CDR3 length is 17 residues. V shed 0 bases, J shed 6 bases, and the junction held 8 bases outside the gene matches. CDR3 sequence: CASSQEIAGGLVDTQYF. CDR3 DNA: TGTGCCAGCAGCCAAGAGATAGCGGGGGGGCTCGTCGATACGCAGTATTTT.

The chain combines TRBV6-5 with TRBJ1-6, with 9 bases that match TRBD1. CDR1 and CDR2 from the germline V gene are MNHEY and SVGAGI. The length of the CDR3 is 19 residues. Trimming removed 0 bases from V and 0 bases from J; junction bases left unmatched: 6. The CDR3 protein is CASSYSGQGRSSYNSPLHF. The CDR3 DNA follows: TGTGCCAGCAGTTACTCGGGACAGGGCCGTAGCTCCTATAATTCACCCCTCCACTTT.